These T cell receptor beta chains were read from a single sample in a study of human thymus T cells. TCRdb's table, derived via immunoSEQ multiplex PCR, lists solely in-frame clones and lacks some. The sample has some 44,000 clones; just under 95% are singletons. Sequencing was carried out using blood. The source of these receptors is a girl under three years old with a congenital heart defect but otherwise immunologically healthy. CDR3s include the opening cysteine and the closing phenylalanine or tryptophan. The D gene is left open where the match is weak. Clone size is not always given. Where it is, it says once, few, many or a class for expanded clones.

v_call: TRBV6-1; d_call: -; clone_size: -; j_call: TRBJ1-2; cdr3_aa: CASSARTGGDYGYTF; cdr3_nt: TGTGCCAGCAGTGCCCGGACCGGAGGGGACTATGGCTACACCTTC
v_call: TRBV10-3; d_call: TRBD2; clone_size: -; j_call: TRBJ2-1; cdr3_aa: CAIKDESGRASYNEQFF; cdr3_nt: TGTGCCATCAAAGATGAGAGCGGGAGGGCCTCCTACAATGAGCAGTTCTTC
v_call: TRBV19; d_call: TRBD1; clone_size: -; j_call: TRBJ2-1; cdr3_aa: CASKGGQGTYNEQFF; cdr3_nt: TGTGCCAGCAAGGGGGGACAGGGAACTTACAATGAGCAGTTCTTC
v_call: TRBV5-1; d_call: -; clone_size: -; j_call: TRBJ2-1; cdr3_aa: CASSFSFPYYNEQFF; cdr3_nt: TGCGCCAGCAGCTTCTCATTTCCATATTACAATGAGCAGTTCTTC
v_call: TRBV28; d_call: TRBD1; clone_size: -; j_call: TRBJ1-5; cdr3_aa: CASSFPGGQSSNQPQHF; cdr3_nt: TGTGCCAGCAGTTTCCCCGGGGGACAGAGCTCCAATCAGCCCCAGCATTTT
v_call: TRBV19; d_call: -; clone_size: -; j_call: TRBJ2-5; cdr3_aa: CASSSYRGGRRGETQYF; cdr3_nt: TGTGCCAGTAGTTCCTACAGGGGAGGTAGGAGGGGAGAGACCCAGTACTTC
v_call: TRBV6-1; d_call: -; clone_size: -; j_call: TRBJ2-1; cdr3_aa: CASSEYGRLFF; cdr3_nt: TGTGCCAGCAGTGAATATGGGAGGCTGTTCTTC
v_call: TRBV4-3; d_call: TRBD2; clone_size: -; j_call: TRBJ2-1; cdr3_aa: CASSPVAGDDEQFF; cdr3_nt: TGCGCCAGCAGCCCTGTAGCGGGAGACGACGAGCAGTTCTTC
v_call: TRBV7-9; d_call: -; clone_size: -; j_call: TRBJ1-4; cdr3_aa: CASSSSRVEGPTNEKLFF; cdr3_nt: TGTGCCAGCAGCTCGAGCAGGGTTGAGGGCCCAACTAATGAAAAACTGTTTTTT
v_call: TRBV7-2; d_call: TRBD1; clone_size: -; j_call: TRBJ2-7; cdr3_aa: CASSRTGQREQYF; cdr3_nt: TGTGCCAGCAGTCGGACAGGGCAGCGCGAGCAGTACTTC
v_call: TRBV27; d_call: -; clone_size: -; j_call: TRBJ2-2; cdr3_aa: CASGDFKYTGELFF; cdr3_nt: TGTGCCAGCGGGGATTTTAAATACACCGGGGAGCTGTTTTTT
v_call: TRBV2; d_call: -; clone_size: -; j_call: TRBJ1-5; cdr3_aa: CASSELVYFSNQPQHF; cdr3_nt: TGTGCCAGCAGTGAGTTAGTTTACTTTAGCAATCAGCCCCAGCATTTT
v_call: TRBV5-5; d_call: -; clone_size: -; j_call: TRBJ1-2; cdr3_aa: CASSWTGVYGYTF; cdr3_nt: TGTGCCAGCAGCTGGACGGGAGTCTATGGCTACACCTTC
v_call: TRBV2; d_call: -; clone_size: once; j_call: TRBJ1-2; cdr3_aa: CASSEAGSNYGYTF; cdr3_nt: TGTGCCAGCAGTGAAGCCGGTAGCAACTATGGCTACACCTTC
v_call: TRBV5-4; d_call: -; clone_size: -; j_call: TRBJ2-7; cdr3_aa: CASSPTWGSSDEQYF; cdr3_nt: TGTGCCAGCAGCCCGACGTGGGGGAGCAGCGACGAGCAGTACTTC
v_call: TRBV4-1; d_call: TRBD1; clone_size: -; j_call: TRBJ2-1; cdr3_aa: CASSPDRGFSYNEQFF; cdr3_nt: TGCGCCAGCAGCCCGGACAGGGGGTTTTCCTACAATGAGCAGTTCTTC
v_call: TRBV4-3; d_call: -; clone_size: -; j_call: TRBJ2-2; cdr3_aa: CASSPFDAGELFF; cdr3_nt: TGCGCCAGCAGCCCCTTTGATGCCGGGGAGCTGTTTTTT
v_call: TRBV6-1; d_call: -; clone_size: -; j_call: TRBJ1-5; cdr3_aa: CASTDGLVNQPQHF; cdr3_nt: TGTGCCAGCACCGACGGGTTAGTAAATCAGCCCCAGCATTTT
v_call: TRBV5-6; d_call: -; clone_size: -; j_call: TRBJ1-3; cdr3_aa: CASSLGDSSGNTIYF; cdr3_nt: TGTGCCAGCAGCTTGGGAGACAGCTCTGGAAACACCATATATTTT
v_call: TRBV7-9; d_call: TRBD2; clone_size: -; j_call: TRBJ2-1; cdr3_aa: CASSPWTSGSNGNEQFF; cdr3_nt: TGTGCCAGCAGCCCCTGGACTAGCGGGAGTAACGGCAATGAGCAGTTCTTC
v_call: TRBV19; d_call: -; clone_size: -; j_call: TRBJ1-2; cdr3_aa: CASSIEADTGFFYGYTF; cdr3_nt: TGTGCCAGTAGTATAGAGGCCGACACGGGGTTCTTCTATGGCTACACCTTC
v_call: TRBV6-5; d_call: -; clone_size: -; j_call: TRBJ2-1; cdr3_aa: CASSYSPANEQFF; cdr3_nt: TGTGCCAGCAGTTACTCCCCGGCCAATGAGCAGTTCTTC
v_call: TRBV2; d_call: TRBD2; clone_size: -; j_call: TRBJ2-7; cdr3_aa: CASSEEMGGSRYEQYF; cdr3_nt: TGTGCCAGCAGTGAAGAAATGGGAGGGTCTCGCTACGAGCAGTACTTC
v_call: TRBV5-4; d_call: -; clone_size: -; j_call: TRBJ2-1; cdr3_aa: CASSRTTAPNEQFF; cdr3_nt: TGTGCCAGCAGCCGGACGACTGCACCAAATGAGCAGTTCTTC
v_call: TRBV7-2; d_call: TRBD2; clone_size: -; j_call: TRBJ2-1; cdr3_aa: CASSSSGSKWANEQFF; cdr3_nt: TGTGCCAGCAGCTCTAGCGGGAGTAAGTGGGCAAATGAGCAGTTCTTC
v_call: TRBV28; d_call: TRBD1; clone_size: -; j_call: TRBJ1-5; cdr3_aa: CASSFHWDRVGKGYSNQPQHF; cdr3_nt: TGTGCCAGCAGTTTTCATTGGGACAGGGTGGGGAAGGGGTATAGCAATCAGCCCCAGCATTTT
v_call: TRBV5-4; d_call: TRBD2; clone_size: -; j_call: TRBJ2-5; cdr3_aa: CASSWTGGAETQYF; cdr3_nt: TGTGCCAGCAGCTGGACGGGAGGGGCGGAGACCCAGTACTTC
v_call: TRBV6-5; d_call: -; clone_size: -; j_call: TRBJ2-7; cdr3_aa: CASSYGGSYEQYF; cdr3_nt: TGTGCCAGCAGTTACGGGGGGTCCTACGAGCAGTACTTC
v_call: TRBV5-1; d_call: -; clone_size: -; j_call: TRBJ2-5; cdr3_aa: CASSVQGSEETQYF; cdr3_nt: TGCGCCAGCAGCGTACAGGGTTCGGAAGAGACCCAGTACTTC